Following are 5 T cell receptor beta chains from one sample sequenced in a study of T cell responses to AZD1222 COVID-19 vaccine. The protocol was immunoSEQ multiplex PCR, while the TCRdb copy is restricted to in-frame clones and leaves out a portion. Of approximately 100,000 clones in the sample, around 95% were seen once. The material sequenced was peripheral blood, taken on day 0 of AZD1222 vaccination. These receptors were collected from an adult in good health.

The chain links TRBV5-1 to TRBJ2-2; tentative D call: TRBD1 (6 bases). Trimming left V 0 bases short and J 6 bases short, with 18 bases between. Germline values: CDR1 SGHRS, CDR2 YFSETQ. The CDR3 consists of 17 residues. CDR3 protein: CASSLVLLQGTAGELFF. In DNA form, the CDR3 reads TGCGCCAGCAGCTTGGTTCTACTACAGGGAACCGCCGGGGAGCTGTTTTTT.

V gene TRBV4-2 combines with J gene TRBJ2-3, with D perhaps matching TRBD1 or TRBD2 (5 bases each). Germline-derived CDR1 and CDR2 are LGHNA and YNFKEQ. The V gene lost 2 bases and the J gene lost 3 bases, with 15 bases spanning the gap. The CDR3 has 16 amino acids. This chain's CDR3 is CASSQSRDRWTDTQYF. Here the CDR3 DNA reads TGTGCCAGCAGCCAATCCCGGGACCGTTGGACAGATACGCAGTATTTT.

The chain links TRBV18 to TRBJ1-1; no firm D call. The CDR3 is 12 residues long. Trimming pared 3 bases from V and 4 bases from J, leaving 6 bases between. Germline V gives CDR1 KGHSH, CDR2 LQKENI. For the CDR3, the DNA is TGTGCCAGCTCACCGAGTTTCACTGAAGCTTTCTTT. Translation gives CASSPSFTEAFF.

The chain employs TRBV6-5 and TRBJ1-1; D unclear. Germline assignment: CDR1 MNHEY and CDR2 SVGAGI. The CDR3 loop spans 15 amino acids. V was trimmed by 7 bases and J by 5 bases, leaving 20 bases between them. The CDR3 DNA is TGTGCCAGCACCCGACACGGTCCTACAGAAACTGAAGCTTTCTTT. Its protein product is CASTRHGPTETEAFF.

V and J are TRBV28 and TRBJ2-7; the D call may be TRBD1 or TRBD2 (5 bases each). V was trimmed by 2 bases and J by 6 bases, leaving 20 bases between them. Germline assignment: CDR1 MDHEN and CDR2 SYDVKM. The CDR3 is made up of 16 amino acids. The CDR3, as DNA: TGTGCCAGCAGTTTAATCTCCGGGCCCAGGGCGGGCGAGCAGTACTTC. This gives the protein CASSLISGPRAGEQYF.